The 21 T cell receptor beta chains below were found in one sample sequenced in a study of beta chain features in type 1 diabetes. Sequencing targeted expressed TCRB transcripts, as all isolated RNA had been reverse transcribed. Profiled with immunoSEQ multiplex PCR; TCRdb holds only in-frame clones, not every one. The sample shows 300,000 to 400,000 clones, 8% to 10% of them seen only once. Study-level findings and limits: Type 1 diabetes patients had moderately but significantly shorter TCRB CDR3s in all four CD4+ subsets.

Their antigens are not known. Sequenced sample: central memory CD4+ T cells from blood. The receptors stem from a man aged 30 to 45 with type 1 diabetes.

Regarding this clone: Different DNA sequences within this sample yield the same CDR3. The chain employs TRBV6-1 and TRBJ1-1; D remains ambiguous. This CDR3 is 13 amino acids long. Germline V gives CDR1 MNHNS, CDR2 SASEGT. Trimming took off 4 bases at V and 2 bases at J, with 8 bases between the two ends. In DNA form, the CDR3 reads TGTGCCAGCAGTGTCTTGGGCAACACTGAAGCTTTCTTT. Encoded protein: CASSVLGNTEAFF.

This clone was seen more than once but under ten times. The genes are TRBV7-2 and TRBJ2-5; possibly TRBD1 for D (6 bases). CDR1 is SGHTA, CDR2 FQGNSA, per germline. Between the trimmed V and J ends, which lost 5 bases and 6 bases, there was a span of 19 bases. This CDR3 contains 15 residues. The CDR3 sequence is CASSPRGGERKTQYF. The CDR3 bases are TGTGCCAGCAGCCCCAGGGGCGGCGAGCGGAAGACCCAGTACTTC.

This clone was counted between two and nine times. J is TRBJ1-2 and V is TRBV5-1; TRBD1 aligns across 8 bases. V was pared by 6 bases and J by 3 bases, with 7 bases of the junction left unmatched. The germline V gene encodes CDR1 SGHRS and CDR2 YFSETQ. This CDR3 is 14 amino acids long. CDR3 coding DNA: TGCGCCAGCAATTCTCCGGACAGGGACTATGGCTACACCTTC. Translating it yields CASNSPDRDYGYTF.

This clone was seen only a few times. The chain couples TRBV5-1 to TRBJ2-2; D gene ambiguous. CDR1 and CDR2 from the germline V gene are SGHRS and YFSETQ. The CDR3 is made up of 14 amino acids. The V and J ends lost 6 bases and 3 bases respectively, with 12 bases between them. The CDR3 here is CASKVESHTGELFF. The CDR3 region has the DNA TGCGCCAGCAAGGTGGAGAGCCACACCGGGGAGCTGTTTTTT.

This clone was counted a few times. This chain links TRBV11-1 with TRBJ2-4; D is unclear. Per germline, CDR1 SGHAT and CDR2 FQDESV (reference sequence). Between the trimmed V and J ends, which lost 5 bases and 10 bases, there was a span of 9 bases. There are 11 residues in the CDR3. The CDR3 sequence is CASSLGVIQYF. The CDR3 region has the DNA TGTGCCAGCAGCCTAGGCGTGATTCAGTACTTC.

V gene TRBV5-1 combines with J gene TRBJ2-2; D not certain. CDR1 is SGHRS, CDR2 YFSETQ, per germline. This CDR3 contains 15 residues. With 7 bases removed from V and 0 bases from J, the gap between germline ends came to 13 bases. CDR3 sequence reads: CASFPAGSNTGELFF. The CDR3 nucleotides are TGCGCCAGCTTTCCGGCAGGATCGAACACCGGGGAGCTGTTTTTT. Filled out from reference TRBV5-1 and TRBJ2-2, the complete variable domain reads KAGVTQTPRYLIKTRGQQVTLSCSPISGHRSVSWYQQTPGQGLQFLFEYFSETQRNKGNFPGRFSGRQFSNSRSEMNVSTLELGDSALYLCASFPAGSNTGELFFGEGSRLTVL.

This clone was detected a few times. The chain is built from TRBV9 and TRBJ2-1, with 7 positions matching TRBD2. The CDR3 is 14 amino acids. Trimming took 4 bases from V and 3 from J; bases not matched to a gene: 4. Germline CDR1 is SGDLS and CDR2 is YYNGEE. CDR3 region: CASSPGGSYNEQFF. In DNA, the CDR3 is TGTGCCAGCAGCCCAGGCGGGAGCTACAATGAGCAGTTCTTC.

As concerns this clone: The identical CDR3 is also encoded by other nucleotide sequences in the sample. The chain carries TRBV7-2 and TRBJ1-5, with D hard to call. The CDR3 is 13 residues long. V was shortened by 5 bases and J by 0 bases, with 5 bases between the two germline ends. Germline V CDR1 and CDR2: SGHTA, FQGNSA. This CDR3 reads CASSLSSNQPQHF. CDR3 nucleotides: TGTGCCAGCAGCCTAAGTAGCAATCAGCCCCAGCATTTT.

This clone was counted between two and nine times. This chain links TRBV4-2 with TRBJ2-3, with 7 bases lining up with TRBD2. J gave up 2 bases and V 1 base, and 9 bases lay outside the gene matches. The CDR3 runs to 17 residues. Per germline, CDR1 LGHNA and CDR2 YNFKEQ. Here the CDR3 reads CASSQGGRARATDTQYF. The CDR3 DNA sequence: TGTGCCAGCAGCCAAGGGGGGAGGGCCCGGGCCACAGATACGCAGTATTTT.

The chain combines TRBV9 with TRBJ1-5; no clear D. The CDR3 runs 13 residues. Germline V CDR1 and CDR2: SGDLS, YYNGEE. V was shortened by 0 bases and J by 6 bases, with 7 bases between the two germline ends. The CDR3 sequence: CASSVGGFQPQHF. The CDR3, as DNA: TGTGCCAGCAGCGTAGGAGGGTTTCAGCCCCAGCATTTT.

The V and J genes are TRBV5-4 and TRBJ2-1; D perhaps matches TRBD2 (5 bases). Germline V CDR1 and CDR2: SGHNT, YYREEE (reference sequence). Trimming stripped 2 bases from V and 0 bases from J, with 12 bases between. The CDR3 runs to 16 residues. The CDR3 here is CASSLGGLGSYNEQFF. CDR3 coding DNA: TGTGCCAGCAGCTTAGGAGGACTCGGCTCCTACAATGAGCAGTTCTTC.

CDR3 sequence: CASSVTVGFGTGEYEQYF. DNA for the CDR3: TGTGCCAGCAGCGTGACTGTTGGGTTTGGGACAGGTGAATACGAGCAGTACTTC. The V and J genes are TRBV9 and TRBJ2-5, with 8 bases matching TRBD1. The DNA end is a closer match to TRBJ2-7, so the J assignment may be wrong. CDR3 length: 18 amino acids. CDR1 is SGDLS, CDR2 YYNGEE, per germline.

The sample holds a few counts of this clone. This sample includes further DNA sequences coding for the same CDR3. The rearrangement links TRBV20-1 to TRBJ2-5; D remains ambiguous. With 1 base removed from V and 2 bases from J, the gap between germline ends came to 2 bases. The CDR3 contains 11 residues. Germline CDR1 DFQATT, CDR2 SNEGSKA (reference sequence). The CDR3 region is CSARVQETQYF. The CDR3 DNA is TGCAGTGCTAGAGTTCAAGAGACCCAGTACTTC.

The rearrangement links TRBV7-2 to TRBJ2-1; D may be TRBD2 (5 bases). The CDR3 runs to 13 residues. Trimming cost V 3 bases and J 12 bases, with 15 bases left between them. Germline V gene lookup returns CDR1 SGHTA and CDR2 FQGNSA. This CDR3 is CASSFSTTDSQFF. The CDR3 DNA sequence: TGTGCCAGCAGCTTCTCAACGACGGACTCGCAGTTCTTC.

This clone has a count of ten or more. The V call is TRBV28, the J call TRBJ1-1; 7 bases agree with TRBD1. The CDR3 loop spans 12 amino acids. Germline CDR1 MDHEN, CDR2 SYDVKM. After removal of 5 bases from V and 10 bases from J, the junction contained 7 bases not matched to a gene. Written as DNA, the CDR3 is TGTGCCAGCAGTCAACCCCAGGGGGTAGCTTTCTTT. It translates to CASSQPQGVAFF.

This clone was detected only a few times. The V gene is TRBV5-1, the J gene TRBJ2-7; the D is unclear. The germline gives CDR1 SGHRS, CDR2 YFSETQ. The length of the CDR3 is 13 residues. Trimming cost V 0 bases and J 4 bases, with 8 bases left between them. The CDR3 spells CASSLDTTYEQYF. The DNA for the CDR3 is TGCGCCAGCAGCTTGGATACAACTTACGAGCAGTACTTC.

V is TRBV18 and J is TRBJ2-4; 9 nucleotides line up with TRBD1. The CDR3 has 16 residues. The germline CDR1 and CDR2 sequences are KGHSH and LQKENI. Unmatched junction bases numbered 5, after V lost 1 base and J lost 4 bases. Here the CDR3 DNA reads TGTGCCAGCTCACCACTAGGGGACAGGGCTAAAAACATTCAGTACTTC. The encoded protein is CASSPLGDRAKNIQYF.

This chain connects TRBV4-2 to TRBJ2-2; D is possibly TRBD2 (6 bases). CDR1 LGHNA and CDR2 YNFKEQ come from the germline V gene. There are 17 residues in the CDR3. V dropped 0 bases and J dropped 6 bases, with 17 bases sitting between them. As DNA, the CDR3 is TGTGCCAGCAGCCAAGATGAGGCTAGCGCGGTCGCCGGGGAGCTGTTTTTT. This gives the protein CASSQDEASAVAGELFF.

This clone has a handful of counts. The rearrangement links TRBV4-3 to TRBJ1-5; 7 bases are a match to TRBD1. J gave up 4 bases and V 5 bases, and 5 bases lay outside the gene matches. CDR1 and CDR2 from the germline V gene are LGHNA and YSLEER. This CDR3 has 14 residues. The CDR3 DNA reads as TGCGCCAGCAGCTTCAGACAGGGTAATCAGCCCCAGCATTTT. As protein: CASSFRQGNQPQHF.

As for this clone: Just one base apart from a much larger clone, this may be a read error. At the DNA level, this CDR3 is encoded by other sequences in the same sample as well. This chain connects TRBV28 to TRBJ2-3, with D uncertain. Trimming took 6 bases from V and 0 from J, leaving 10 bases between them. CDR3 length equals 14 residues. Germline assignment: CDR1 MDHEN and CDR2 SYDVKM. The CDR3, as DNA: TGTGCCAGCAGCTTAGGCGGTAGCACAGATACGCAGTATTTT. This sequence encodes CASSLGGSTDTQYF.

Worth noting for this clone: A much larger clone sits a single nucleotide away, making a read error possible. The chain joins TRBV11-1 to TRBJ2-3, with 7 positions matching TRBD1. Germline V gene data show CDR1 as SGHAT and CDR2 as FQDESV (reference sequence). The length of the CDR3 is 12 residues. Trimming at V came to 5 bases and at J to 7 bases, leaving 3 bases not matched to a gene. CDR3 DNA: TGTGCCAGCAGCCGGGACAGCTATACGCAGTATTTT. Its translation is CASSRDSYTQYF.